This T cell receptor (beta chain) originates from a study of blood T cell repertoires in COVID-19. Study as a whole: In each case, the material was cDNA or gDNA derived from T cells, B-cell-depleted T cells, or PBMCs.

Generated by immunoSEQ multiplex PCR, the TCRdb table keeps only in-frame clones and is missing some. Of over 200,000 clones in the sample, about 83% are singletons; the top ten hold approximately 6%. The sequenced material came from peripheral blood. This TCR was sampled from a man aged 60 to 69 who had recovered from COVID-19.

The CDR3 coding sequence is TGTGCCAACGACGGACAGGGGAATCCTGGGGCCAACGTCCTGACTTTC. Protein sequence: CANDGQGNPGANVLTF. The chain employs TRBV2 and TRBJ2-6; TRBD1 matches at 9 bases. Germline V CDR1 and CDR2: SNHLY, FYNNEI. This CDR3 comprises 16 residues. V dropped 10 bases and J dropped 2; count of bases not matched to a gene: 9.